The 9 T cell receptor beta chains below were found in one sample sequenced in a study. Treg sorting used a CD4+CD25+CD127-/low gate. TCRdb re-analysed the 5' RACE reads in MiXCR, keeping a single row per CDR3 protein. The data hold around 34,000 distinct CDR3 sequences, with 25% to 30% observed a single time. Sequenced input: tumor-infiltrating Tregs sorted from the breast tumor. All receptors derive from a female donor with breast cancer.

Worth noting for this clonotype: The germline gene is not matched at one end of the junction; a read error may be the cause. The chain has TRBV4-1 and TRBJ1-1, with 7 bases matching TRBD1. This CDR3 region has 13 residues. Germline-derived CDR1 and CDR2 are MGHRA and YSYEKL. CDR3: CANSRPGQPKAFF. CDR3 in DNA: TGCGCCAACAGCCGCCCGGGACAGCCGAAAGCTTTCTTT.

The chain couples TRBV2 to TRBJ1-1, with 9 bases matching TRBD1. Germline V CDR1 and CDR2: SNHLY, FYNNEI. This CDR3 is built from 13 residues. Trimming cost V 6 bases and J 5 bases; bases outside gene matches: 4. This CDR3 is CASRRDRVTEAFF. The CDR3, as DNA: TGTGCCAGCAGGAGGGACAGGGTTACTGAAGCTTTCTTT. The whole variable domain, filled in from reference TRBV2 and TRBJ1-1, reads EPEVTQTPSHQVTQMGQEVILRCVPISNHLYFYWYRQILGQKVEFLVSFYNNEISEKSEIFDDQFSVERPDGSNFTLKIRSTKLEDSAMYFCASRRDRVTEAFFGQGTRLTVV.

This clonotype was detected only a few times. Since a much larger clone is just one base distant, this may be a read error. The CDR3 sequence: CASSQARGADYEQYF. CDR3 nucleotide sequence: TGCGCCAGCAGCCAAGCCCGCGGGGCCGACTACGAGCAGTACTTC. The chain couples TRBV4-1 to TRBJ2-7; the D gene is possibly TRBD2 (6 bases). Trimming took off 1 base at V and 3 bases at J, with 13 bases between the two ends. CDR1 MGHRA and CDR2 YSYEKL come from the germline V gene. CDR3 length: 15 residues.

This clonotype was counted at least ten times. The J gene is TRBJ1-5, the V gene TRBV20-1; tentatively, D is TRBD1 (6 bases). CDR1 is DFQATT, CDR2 SNEGSKA, per germline (reference sequence). CDR3 length equals 13 residues. V was trimmed by 5 bases and J by 11 bases, leaving 19 bases between them. In nucleotides, the CDR3 is TGCAGTGCTTCCGGGGGGGGCCGGGGGGCCCAGCATTTT. Translated: CSASGGGRGAQHF.

Many counts were recorded for this clonotype. The chain recombines TRBV5-1 with TRBJ2-3; D is ambiguous. The V end lost 6 bases, the J end lost 0 bases, and 11 bases lay between the germline ends. The CDR3 length is 14 residues. Per the germline V gene, CDR1 is SGHRS and CDR2 is YFSETQ. In DNA, the CDR3 is TGCGCCAGCAAAGCAGCCCGCAGCACAGATACGCAGTATTTT. This codes for CASKAARSTDTQYF.

This clonotype is classed as medium-sized. V gene TRBV15 combines with J gene TRBJ2-1; 9 bases map to TRBD2. The junction had 5 bases not matched to a gene; V was cut back by 4 bases and J by 4 bases. Germline V gene data show CDR1 as LNHNV and CDR2 as YYDKDF (reference sequence). This CDR3 is 15 amino acids long. The CDR3 region has the DNA TGTGCCACCAGCATGGCTAGCGGGGAATACAATGAGCAGTTCTTC. It yields the protein CATSMASGEYNEQFF.

The genes are TRBV7-9 and TRBJ2-1; 13 bases are shared with TRBD2. Losses at the gene ends were 7 bases for V and 4 bases for J; bases not matched to a gene: 13. The CDR3 sequence is 18 residues long. Per germline, CDR1 SEHNR and CDR2 FQNEAQ (reference sequence). The CDR3 region has the DNA TGTGCCAGCAAAAGACTAGCGGGAGGTATCAGGGGGTACAATGAGCAGTTCTTC. It specifies CASKRLAGGIRGYNEQFF.

Only a few counts were recorded for this clonotype. The V call is TRBV20-1, the J call TRBJ1-1; 8 bases align to TRBD1. The CDR3 is 13 residues long. The germline V gene encodes CDR1 DFQATT and CDR2 SNEGSKA (reference sequence). Trimming took 3 bases from V and 3 from J; bases not matched to a gene: 3. CDR3 in amino acids: CSARDREYTEAFF. DNA of the CDR3: TGCAGTGCTAGGGACAGGGAGTACACTGAAGCTTTCTTT.

This clonotype was picked up many times. The genes are TRBV5-4 and TRBJ1-1; D not resolved. Germline V gene sequence: CDR1 SGHNT, CDR2 YYREEE (reference sequence). The CDR3 sequence is 16 residues long. V was cut by 5 bases and J by 1 base, with 18 bases left in between. The DNA of the CDR3 is TGTGCCAGCAGAACCCGTGGGGTCCGTCCGAACACTGAAGCTTTCTTT. It codes for CASRTRGVRPNTEAFF.